These 32 T cell receptor beta chains share one sample of origin, sequenced in a study of blood T cells in healthy people across ages. Primed by a sample-barcoded 5' primer and a J-beta primer mix, a second PCR proceeded for roughly 7 to 12 cycles. TCRdb reprocessed the 5' RACE reads with MiXCR, giving one entry per CDR3 protein. The sample consists of 1.8 million or so distinct CDR3 sequences, about two fifths of them appearing once. Sequencing was performed on blood. Receptors were obtained from a human donor in good health.

The genes are TRBV6-5 and TRBJ1-1; TRBD1 matches at 7 bases. J lost 0 bases, V lost 0 bases, and 7 bases had no gene match. Germline values: CDR1 MNHEY, CDR2 SVGAGI. The CDR3 covers 17 residues. The CDR3 here is CASSYSRTTGLNTEAFF. Here the CDR3 DNA reads TGTGCCAGCAGTTACTCCCGGACGACAGGGTTGAACACTGAAGCTTTCTTT.

V gene TRBV24-1 combines with J gene TRBJ1-2; D unclear. The germline V and J ends were trimmed by 12 bases and 7 bases, with 8 bases remaining between them. This CDR3 contains 9 residues. Germline V CDR1 and CDR2: KGHDR, SFDVKD. CDR3 residues: CARPSGYTF. In DNA, the CDR3 is TGTGCCCGCCCGTCTGGCTACACCTTC.

The chain uses TRBV6-5 and TRBJ2-3; D is perhaps TRBD1 (5 bases). There are 13 residues in the CDR3. The V end lost 10 bases, the J end lost 3 bases, and 14 bases lay between the germline ends. Germline V gives CDR1 MNHEY, CDR2 SVGAGI. The CDR3 DNA reads as TGTGCCACCAGAAGGGGAAGGACAGATACGCAGTATTTT. Encoded protein: CATRRGRTDTQYF.

The rearrangement uses TRBV7-9 and TRBJ1-2, with a tentative D call TRBD1 (5 bases). Germline V gene sequence: CDR1 SEHNR, CDR2 FQNEAQ (reference sequence). This CDR3 has 13 amino acids. Trimming removed 4 bases at V and 8 bases at J, with 14 bases between. The CDR3 DNA follows: TGTGCCAGCAGCTCCTGGGACGGCGGGGGCTACACCTTC. Its protein product is CASSSWDGGGYTF.

In its sample, this clonotype was seen many times. The CDR3 DNA sequence: TGTGCCAGCAGTTACTTAGCGGGGGGCTCCTACGAGCAGTACTTC. It codes for CASSYLAGGSYEQYF. The rearrangement joins TRBV6-5 to TRBJ2-7, with 10 positions matching TRBD2. CDR3 length equals 15 residues. CDR1 is MNHEY and CDR2 is SVGAGI in the germline V gene. The V segment lost 1 base and the J segment 0 bases; nucleotides outside the gene matches: 0.

This clonotype showed up just once. V usage is TRBV28 and J usage is TRBJ1-4; no definite D call. Deletions cut 4 bases from V and 5 bases from J, with 11 bases between. The CDR3 is 14 residues long. Germline V gene data show CDR1 as MDHEN and CDR2 as SYDVKM. The CDR3 region has the DNA TGTGCCAGCAGTTCCCCGGGCGAGAATGAAAAACTGTTTTTT. Amino acids: CASSSPGENEKLFF.

This clonotype was found many times. This chain joins TRBV5-6 and TRBJ2-2; 12 nucleotides align to TRBD2. Germline CDR1 is SGHDT and CDR2 is YYEEEE. The V gene end was trimmed by 0 bases and the J gene end by 2 bases; junction bases not matched to a gene: 5. This CDR3 is built from 18 residues. CDR3: CASSLGLAGAINTGELFF. As DNA, the CDR3 is TGTGCCAGCAGCTTGGGACTAGCGGGGGCCATCAACACCGGGGAGCTGTTTTTT.

This clonotype has just a few counts. The chain couples TRBV7-3 to TRBJ2-3, with 8 bases lining up with TRBD1. CDR1 is SGHTA and CDR2 is FQGTGA in the germline V gene. After removal of 11 bases from V and 3 bases from J, the junction contained 10 bases not matched to a gene. CDR3 length: 14 amino acids. In DNA, the CDR3 is TGTGCCTCACGAGACAGGGGCGCGACAGATACGCAGTATTTT. Encoded protein: CASRDRGATDTQYF.

This clonotype was observed a few times. The rearrangement joins TRBV5-6 to TRBJ1-2; D perhaps matches TRBD1 (5 bases). The CDR3 is made up of 13 amino acids. Per germline, CDR1 SGHDT and CDR2 YYEEEE. With 0 bases removed from V and 8 bases from J, the gap between germline ends came to 11 bases. As DNA, the CDR3 is TGTGCCAGCAGCTTGGCGGGGGAATGGGGCTACACCTTC. As protein: CASSLAGEWGYTF.

This clonotype was seen more than once but under ten times. The chain joins TRBV12-3 or TRBV12-4 to TRBJ2-1, with D unresolved. The CDR3 spans 16 residues. The germline V and J ends were trimmed by 7 bases and 0 bases, with 16 bases remaining between them. CDR3 residues: CASIPMGSSSYNEQFF. The CDR3 DNA reads as TGTGCCAGCATCCCCATGGGGTCGAGCTCCTACAATGAGCAGTTCTTC.

J is TRBJ2-3 and V is TRBV5-1, with TRBD2 matching over 10 bases. The CDR3 spans 15 residues. CDR1 is SGHRS and CDR2 is YFSETQ in the germline V gene. V dropped 3 bases and J dropped 7; count of bases not matched to a gene: 8. CDR3 sequence (DNA): TGCGCCAGCAGCTACCAGCGGGGGGGCGTAAATACGCAGTATTTT. Its translation is CASSYQRGGVNTQYF.

On this clonotype itself: The junction and the germline gene differ at one end; a read error may be behind it. The rearrangement uses TRBV6-6 and TRBJ2-7; a possible D gene is TRBD1 (6 bases). The length of the CDR3 is 13 residues. CDR1 MNHNY and CDR2 SVGAGI come from the germline V gene (reference sequence). Here the CDR3 reads CASALDRTYGQYF. CDR3 in DNA: TGTGCCAGCGCTTTGGACAGAACCTACGGGCAGTACTTC.

This clonotype appeared a few times. The V gene is TRBV20-1, the J gene TRBJ1-4; D not certain. The CDR3 runs to 15 residues. Germline V lookup: CDR1 DFQATT, CDR2 SNEGSKA (reference sequence). V lost 1 base and J 4 bases, leaving 13 bases between the germline ends. The CDR3 nucleotides are TGCAGTGCTAGAGTCGCGGACGGAGATAATGAAAAACTGTTTTTT. It translates to CSARVADGDNEKLFF.

The chain joins TRBV20-1 to TRBJ2-1; TRBD2 matches 7 bases. Germline trimming cut 3 bases from V and 8 bases from J; bases unmatched to any gene: 16. The CDR3 totals 16 residues. Looked up from germline, CDR1 is DFQATT and CDR2 is SNEGSKA (reference sequence). The CDR3 loop is CSASAPGGGTVYEQFF. CDR3 DNA sequence: TGCAGTGCTAGTGCTCCAGGCGGGGGAACGGTCTATGAGCAGTTCTTC.

This chain links TRBV29-1 with TRBJ1-3, with D uncertain. This CDR3 spans 12 amino acids. The germline gives CDR1 SQVTM, CDR2 ANQGSEA. Trimming removed 4 bases from V and 1 base from J, with 5 bases in between. The CDR3 loop reads CSVALSGNTIYF. The CDR3 nucleotides read TGCAGCGTTGCCCTTTCTGGAAACACCATATATTTT.

This clonotype was seen only a few times. The chain couples TRBV24-1 to TRBJ1-2, with no clear D. This CDR3 contains 11 residues. V was cut by 11 bases and J by 5 bases, with 11 bases left in between. Germline V gene lookup returns CDR1 KGHDR and CDR2 SFDVKD. For the CDR3, the DNA is TGTGCCATCAACGACGCGTATGGCTACACCTTC. It specifies CAINDAYGYTF.

The chain uses TRBV6-2 or TRBV6-3 and TRBJ2-1; D unclear. V lost 4 bases to trimming and J lost 0 bases, with 13 bases between them. The CDR3 sequence is 16 residues long. CDR1 and CDR2 from the germline V gene are MNHEY and SVGEGT. The DNA of the CDR3 is TGTGCCAGCAGTTTGGCCTCTAGTGTCTCCTACAATGAGCAGTTCTTC. This translates into CASSLASSVSYNEQFF.

The chain is built from TRBV5-4 and TRBJ1-2; a possible D gene is TRBD1 (5 bases). The length of the CDR3 is 16 residues. CDR1 is SGHNT, CDR2 YYREEE, per germline (reference sequence). Between the trimmed V and J ends, which lost 4 bases and 2 bases, there was a span of 18 bases. The CDR3 spells CASSIPFGTENYGYTF. CDR3 nucleotides: TGTGCCAGCAGCATCCCCTTTGGGACGGAAAACTATGGCTACACCTTC.

The table lists this clonotype with a few counts. J is TRBJ1-5 and V is TRBV6-5; D perhaps matches TRBD1 (5 bases). This CDR3 has 13 residues. With 8 bases removed from V and 5 bases from J, the gap between germline ends came to 13 bases. Germline loops: CDR1 MNHEY, CDR2 SVGAGI. The CDR3 here is CASRRGRDQPQHF. Here the CDR3 DNA reads TGTGCCAGCCGACGAGGCAGGGATCAGCCCCAGCATTTT.

V and J are TRBV7-2 and TRBJ2-7, with TRBD1 identical over 8 bases. The CDR3 length is 14 residues. Trimming cost V 7 bases and J 2 bases; bases outside gene matches: 7. CDR1 is SGHTA, CDR2 FQGNSA, per germline. The CDR3 region has the DNA TGTGCCAGCACCCCGACAGGGGACCCCTACGAGCAGTACTTC. This sequence encodes CASTPTGDPYEQYF.

Concerning this clonotype itself: An end of the junction does not agree with germline; a read error may underlie this. The gene calls are TRBV5-1 and TRBJ2-7; a weak D match, TRBD1 (7 bases). Per the germline V gene, CDR1 is SGHRS and CDR2 is YFSETQ. The CDR3 is 12 amino acids. The CDR3 region has the DNA TGCGTCAGCAGGAGGGACAGTTACGAGCAGTACTTC. This translates into CVSRRDSYEQYF. Using reference TRBV5-1 and TRBJ2-7 for the parts outside the CDR3, the full variable domain is KAGVTQTPRYLIKTRGQQVTLSCSPISGHRSVSWYQQTPGQGLQFLFEYFSETQRNKGNFPGRFSGRQFSNSRSEMNVSTLELGDSALYLCVSRRDSYEQYFGPGTRLTVT.

This clonotype was detected a few times. The V and J genes are TRBV4-2 and TRBJ2-3, with 8 bases that match TRBD2. Germline V CDR1 and CDR2: LGHNA, YNFKEQ. CDR3 length equals 18 residues. With 4 bases clipped from V and 3 bases from J, the junction kept 15 bases outside the gene matches. The DNA of the CDR3 is TGTGCCAGCAGCCCCAATGGACCGTCGGGGGGGCCGACAGATACGCAGTATTTT. Its protein product is CASSPNGPSGGPTDTQYF.

This chain joins TRBV3-1 and TRBJ2-5, with 8 bases fitting TRBD1. Germline assignment: CDR1 LGHDT and CDR2 YNNKEL (reference sequence). This CDR3 contains 14 residues. The V segment lost 3 bases and the J segment 4 bases; nucleotides outside the gene matches: 4. The CDR3: CASSHRTGGETQYF. DNA of the CDR3: TGTGCCAGCAGCCATCGAACAGGGGGAGAGACCCAGTACTTC.

Note on this clonotype: The junction does not match germline at one end; this may be a read error. This chain uses TRBV7-9 with TRBJ1-1; TRBD1 matches 8 bases. The germline V gene encodes CDR1 SEHNR and CDR2 FQNEAQ (reference sequence). This CDR3 spans 16 amino acids. The CDR3 DNA follows: TGTGTCAGCAGCTTACCTCCGGACAGGGCGAACACTGAAGCTTTCTTT. It specifies CVSSLPPDRANTEAFF.

The V and J genes are TRBV20-1 and TRBJ2-3, with a possible D match to TRBD2 (6 bases). Trimming left V 3 bases short and J 2 bases short, with 12 bases between. This CDR3 is built from 14 residues. The germline CDR1 and CDR2 sequences are DFQATT and SNEGSKA (reference sequence). CDR3 sequence (DNA): TGCAGTGCTAGTCGGCTAGCGAACACAGATACGCAGTATTTT. It encodes CSASRLANTDTQYF.

This clonotype has just one count. The chain links TRBV28 to TRBJ1-5, with 7 nucleotides matching TRBD1. With V trimmed by 6 bases and J by 1 base, 24 bases remained unmatched. Germline V gene sequence: CDR1 MDHEN, CDR2 SYDVKM. The CDR3 extends over 21 amino acids. The chain's CDR3 is CASSLLGSQSFGTASNQPQHF. CDR3 DNA sequence: TGTGCCAGCAGCCTATTGGGTTCGCAGAGTTTCGGGACAGCCAGCAATCAGCCCCAGCATTTT. The full variable domain, in which reference TRBV28 and TRBJ1-5 provide the parts outside the CDR3, is DVKVTQSSRYLVKRTGEKVFLECVQDMDHENMFWYRQDPGLGLRLIYFSYDVKMKEKGDIPEGYSVSREKKERFSLILESASTNQTSMYLCASSLLGSQSFGTASNQPQHFGDGTRLSIL.

The chain employs TRBV11-1 and TRBJ1-5; weak D call: TRBD1 (5 bases). V was pared by 2 bases and J by 3 bases, with 14 bases between. The length of the CDR3 is 16 residues. Looked up from germline, CDR1 is SGHAT and CDR2 is FQDESV (reference sequence). CDR3 DNA sequence: TGTGCCAGCAGCTTAAGAGTAAGGGGCTACAATCAGCCCCAGCATTTT. Translated: CASSLRVRGYNQPQHF.

Concerning this clonotype: One junction end does not reproduce the germline sequence, and a read error may be involved. The chain links TRBV6-6 to TRBJ2-5; 8 bases fit TRBD2. Germline V gives CDR1 MNHNY, CDR2 SVGAGI (reference sequence). The CDR3 consists of 16 residues. This CDR3 reads CASSLVAGGIQGTQYF. The CDR3 bases are TGTGCCAGCAGTTTGGTGGCGGGGGGCATACAAGGGACCCAGTACTTC.

This clonotype was seen only once. This CDR3 fails to terminate in the conserved phenylalanine or tryptophan, so it likely reflects a read error. The rearrangement joins TRBV20-1 to TRBJ2-1, with 7 nucleotides matching TRBD2. Trimming took 2 bases from V and 2 from J; bases not matched to a gene: 6. This CDR3 is built from 15 residues. Germline CDR1 DFQATT, CDR2 SNEGSKA (reference sequence). CDR3 nucleotide sequence: TGCAGTGCTAGAAAATCTAGCGGACCCTACAATGAGCAGTTCTTA. It translates to CSARKSSGPYNEQFL.

The chain joins TRBV7-2 to TRBJ2-7, with 9 nucleotides matching TRBD2. The V and J ends lost 1 base and 7 bases, in that order; junction bases with no gene match: 5. The CDR3 sequence is 14 residues long. Germline loops: CDR1 SGHTA, CDR2 FQGNSA. As DNA, the CDR3 is TGTGCCAGCAGCTTAGTAGCGGGGGTCCGTGAGCAGTACTTC. It codes for CASSLVAGVREQYF.

CDR3 nucleotides: TGCAGCGTTGTTCAGGAGTACTATGGCTACACCTTC. Its protein product is CSVVQEYYGYTF. V gene TRBV29-1 combines with J gene TRBJ1-2; D is uncertain. The CDR3 length is 12 residues. Germline assignment: CDR1 SQVTM and CDR2 ANQGSEA. V was clipped by 4 bases and J by 3 bases, with 9 bases between them.

This clonotype has more than one count but fewer than ten. The V call is TRBV20-1, the J call TRBJ2-3; 12 bases are shared with TRBD2. The germline V gene has CDR1 DFQATT and CDR2 SNEGSKA (reference sequence). This CDR3 contains 17 residues. The V and J ends lost 2 bases and 1 base, in that order; junction bases with no gene match: 7. CDR3 residues: CSARSAWTSGGTDTQYF. The CDR3 region has the DNA TGCAGTGCTAGATCCGCCTGGACTAGCGGGGGCACAGATACGCAGTATTTT.